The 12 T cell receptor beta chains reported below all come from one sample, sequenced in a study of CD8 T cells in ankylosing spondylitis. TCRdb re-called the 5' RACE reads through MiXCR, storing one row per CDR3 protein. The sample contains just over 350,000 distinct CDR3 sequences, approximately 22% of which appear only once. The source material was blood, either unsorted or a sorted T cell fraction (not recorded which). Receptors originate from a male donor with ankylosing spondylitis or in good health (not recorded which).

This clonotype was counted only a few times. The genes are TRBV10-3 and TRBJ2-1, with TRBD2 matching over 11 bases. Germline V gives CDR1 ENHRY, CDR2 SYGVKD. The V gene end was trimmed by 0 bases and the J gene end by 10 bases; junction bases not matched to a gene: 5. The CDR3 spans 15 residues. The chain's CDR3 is CAISESIAGGPEQFF. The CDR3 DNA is TGTGCCATCAGTGAGTCGATAGCGGGGGGGCCGGAGCAGTTCTTC.

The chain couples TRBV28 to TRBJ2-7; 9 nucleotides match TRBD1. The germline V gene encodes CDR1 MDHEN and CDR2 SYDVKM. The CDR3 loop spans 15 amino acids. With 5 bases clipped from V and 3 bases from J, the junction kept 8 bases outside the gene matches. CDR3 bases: TGTGCCAGCAGTCCCGACAGGGGGTGGAACTACGAGCAGTACTTC. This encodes CASSPDRGWNYEQYF.

For the CDR3, the DNA is TGTGCCAGTCTGAGGACTAGCGGGGGCCGAGATACGCAGTATTTT. Translation: CASLRTSGGRDTQYF. J is TRBJ2-3 and V is TRBV6-2 or TRBV6-3; 13 nucleotides agree with TRBD2. Germline values: CDR1 MNHEY, CDR2 SVGEGT. The CDR3 extends over 15 amino acids. V dropped 9 bases and J dropped 5; count of bases not matched to a gene: 8.

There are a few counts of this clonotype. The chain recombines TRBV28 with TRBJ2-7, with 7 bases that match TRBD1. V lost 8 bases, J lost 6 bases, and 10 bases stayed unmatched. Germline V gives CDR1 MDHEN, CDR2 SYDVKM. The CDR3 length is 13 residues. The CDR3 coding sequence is TGTGCCAGCCTTTCTACAGGGGAACGCGAGCAGTACTTC. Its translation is CASLSTGEREQYF.

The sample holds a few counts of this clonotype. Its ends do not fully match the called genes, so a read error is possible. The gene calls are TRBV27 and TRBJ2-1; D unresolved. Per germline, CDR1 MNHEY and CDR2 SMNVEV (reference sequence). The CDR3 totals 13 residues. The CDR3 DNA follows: TGTGCTAGCAGCTTGTCCGGAAACAATGAGCAGTTCTTC. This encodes CASSLSGNNEQFF.

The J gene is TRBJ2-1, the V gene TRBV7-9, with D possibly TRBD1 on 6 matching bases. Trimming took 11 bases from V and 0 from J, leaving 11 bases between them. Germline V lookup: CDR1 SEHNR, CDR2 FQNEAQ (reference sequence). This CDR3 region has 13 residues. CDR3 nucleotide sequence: TGTGCCGAAATGACAGGCTCCTACAATGAGCAGTTCTTC. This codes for CAEMTGSYNEQFF. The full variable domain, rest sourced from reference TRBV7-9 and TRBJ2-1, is DTGVSQNPRHKITKRGQNVTFRCDPISEHNRLYWYRQTLGQGPEFLTYFQNEAQLEKSRLLSDRFSAERPKGSFSTLEIQRTEQGDSAMYLCAEMTGSYNEQFFGPGTRLTVL.

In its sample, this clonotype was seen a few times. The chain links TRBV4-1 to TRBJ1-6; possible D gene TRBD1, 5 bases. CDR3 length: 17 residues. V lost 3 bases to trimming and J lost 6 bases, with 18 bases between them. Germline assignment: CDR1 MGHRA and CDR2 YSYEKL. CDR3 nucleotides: TGCGCCAGCAGCCAGCAAGTCGGGGGTCGGGGTAATTCACCCCTCCACTTT. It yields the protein CASSQQVGGRGNSPLHF.

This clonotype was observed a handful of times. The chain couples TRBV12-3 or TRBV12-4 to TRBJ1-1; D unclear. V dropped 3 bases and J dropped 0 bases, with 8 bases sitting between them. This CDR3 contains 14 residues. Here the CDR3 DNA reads TGTGCCAGCAGTTTTATGTCCTTGAACACTGAAGCTTTCTTT. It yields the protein CASSFMSLNTEAFF.

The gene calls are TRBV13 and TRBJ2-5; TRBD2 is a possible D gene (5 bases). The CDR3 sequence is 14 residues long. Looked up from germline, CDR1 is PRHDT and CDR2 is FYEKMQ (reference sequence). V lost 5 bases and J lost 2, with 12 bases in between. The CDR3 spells CASSKRTVQETQYF. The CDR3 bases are TGTGCCAGCAGCAAGCGGACCGTTCAAGAGACCCAGTACTTC.

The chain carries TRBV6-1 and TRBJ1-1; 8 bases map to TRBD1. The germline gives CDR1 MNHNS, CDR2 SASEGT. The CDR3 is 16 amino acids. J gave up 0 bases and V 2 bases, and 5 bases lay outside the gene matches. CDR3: CASSETQGALNTEAFF. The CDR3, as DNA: TGTGCCAGCAGTGAAACCCAGGGGGCGCTGAACACTGAAGCTTTCTTT.

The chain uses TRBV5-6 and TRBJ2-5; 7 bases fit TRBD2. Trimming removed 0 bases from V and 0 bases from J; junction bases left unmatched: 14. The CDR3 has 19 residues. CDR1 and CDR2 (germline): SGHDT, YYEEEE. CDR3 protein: CASSLVEIGGGTYQETQYF. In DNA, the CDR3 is TGTGCCAGCAGCTTGGTGGAAATTGGGGGGGGAACGTACCAAGAGACCCAGTACTTC.

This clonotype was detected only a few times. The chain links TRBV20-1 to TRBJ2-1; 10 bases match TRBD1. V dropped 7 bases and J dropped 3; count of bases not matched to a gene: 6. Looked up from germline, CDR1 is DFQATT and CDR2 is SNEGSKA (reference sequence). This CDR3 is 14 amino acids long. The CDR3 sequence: CSGPGQGLYNEQFF. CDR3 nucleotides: TGCAGTGGCCCGGGACAGGGGCTCTACAATGAGCAGTTCTTC.